The following is a T cell receptor (beta chain) sequence with its context. As yet, its antigen is unknown. These data are taken from a study of T cell clones after liver transplantation. Study in general: As an antigen-independent comparator, third-party-reactive TCRbeta sequences came from pre-transplant mixed lymphocyte reactions. Until 12-24 months post-transplant, subjects got standard immunosuppression and no induction.

Libraries were prepared by immunoSEQ multiplex PCR; TCRdb keeps only in-frame clonotypes and omits some of them. The data contain tens of thousands of clones, approximately 80% of them seen just once; the ten biggest clones take up about 0.79%. Whole-study findings and limits: Post-transplant time points were not standardized, so conclusions are preliminary. The donor-reactive repertoire was only partly measurable in two subjects, lacking donor cells.

The V gene end was trimmed by 5 bases and the J gene end by 8 bases; junction bases not matched to a gene: 16. This CDR3 comprises 15 residues. Germline V gives CDR1 GTSNPN, CDR2 SVGIG (reference sequence). The V and J genes are TRBV30 and TRBJ1-2, with 8 bases fitting TRBD1. This receptor was obtained from a human patient who received a liver transplant. Some T cells could come from the graft donor. Source: CD4+ T cells from blood, taken 12 months after liver transplant. CDR3 bases: TGTGCCTGGGGACTCCTGGACAGGGTGGCGGAGGGCTACACCTTC. It codes for CAWGLLDRVAEGYTF.